This TCR beta chain was obtained from a study of read filtering for tumor transcriptome and immune sequencing. The CDR3 is made up of 14 amino acids. The junction had 5 bases not matched to a gene; V was cut back by 6 bases and J by 5 bases. CDR1 and CDR2 (germline): MDHEN, SYDVKM. This library used around 400 ng RNA and molecular barcoded adaptors spanning alpha/delta and beta/gamma chains. TCRdb passed the reads through MiXCR, listing each CDR3 protein once. The sample has some 2,500 distinct CDR3 sequences, approximately 70% seen once. The sequence came from a donor at least 40 years old with multiple myeloma. This table probably holds off-target reads from a library built for another chain. The chain employs TRBV28 and TRBJ2-1; 9 bases fit TRBD1. The sample taken for sequencing was a population of CD138-negative cells sorted from bone marrow. The CDR3 loop is CASSPRTGDNEQFF. CDR3 nucleotides: TGTGCCAGCAGCCCCCGGACAGGGGACAATGAGCAGTTCTTC.